The sequence of this T cell receptor (beta chain) was determined in a study of OX40 agonist ivuxolimab in advanced cancers. On the study more broadly: The patients received agonistic anti-OX40 (CD134) antibody ivuxolimab. Whole-study findings and limits: Low normalized clonal expansion also occurred in some nonresponding patients.

Produced via immunoSEQ multiplex PCR; TCRdb's table is partial and in-frame only. The sample carries 50,000 to 75,000 clones, about 89% recorded once. This clone was found once. Its antigen is undetermined. Germline V gives CDR1 SGHNT, CDR2 YENEEA. The CDR3 length is 17 residues. V lost 5 bases to trimming and J lost 0 bases; unmatched junction nucleotides: 6. The rearrangement uses TRBV11-3 and TRBJ2-3; TRBD1 matches at 12 bases. The sample was CD4+ or CD8+ T cells sorted from blood, taken in a trial of the OX40 agonist ivuxolimab. The clonotype comes from an adult with an advanced solid tumor such as melanoma, head and neck, liver or kidney cancer. CDR3 amino acids: CASSPGQGAASTDTQYF. The DNA of the CDR3 is TGTGCCAGCAGCCCGGGACAGGGGGCCGCTAGCACAGATACGCAGTATTTT.